This TCR beta chain came from a study of blood T cell repertoires in COVID-19. The CDR3 is made up of 16 amino acids. V was cut by 6 bases and J by 7 bases, with 19 bases left in between. Germline V lookup: CDR1 MNHEY, CDR2 SVGAGI. Clones were read by immunoSEQ multiplex PCR, and TCRdb kept only the in-frame ones, dropping some. Among more than 200,000 clones listed, 75% to 90% were seen once. Sequenced input: peripheral blood. The source of this sequence is a man aged 25 to 45 with active or convalescent COVID-19. V gene TRBV6-5 combines with J gene TRBJ1-6; TRBD1 is a possible D gene (6 bases). CDR3 DNA: TGTGCCAGCAGCTACGGGGGCCAGGATGGAAATTCACCCCTCCACTTT. It is translated as CASSYGGQDGNSPLHF.